These 31 T cell receptor beta chains were all obtained from the same sample, sequenced in a study of CD8 T cells in ankylosing spondylitis. General study results and limits: Typical of ankylosing spondylitis blood, it appeared, was a TCR beta motif of eight highly homologous variants.

TCRdb re-analysed the 5' RACE reads in MiXCR, keeping a single row per CDR3 protein. The table records around 490,000 distinct CDR3 sequences, about 5% of them present only once. Antigen specificity for these receptors is unknown. The specimen was blood, either unsorted or a sorted T cell fraction (not recorded which). These TCRs come from a male donor with ankylosing spondylitis.

This clonotype was seen ten or more times. In DNA, the CDR3 is TGTGCCAGCAGTTTGCCCCGAGGGGAGCTGTTTTTT. Its translation is CASSLPRGELFF. This sequence joins TRBV27 and TRBJ2-2; D unclear. This CDR3 has 12 residues. The V and J ends lost 3 bases and 8 bases respectively, with 7 bases between them. CDR1 is MNHEY, CDR2 SMNVEV, per germline (reference sequence).

This clonotype appeared many times. The rearrangement uses TRBV12-3 or TRBV12-4 and TRBJ2-1; 11 nucleotides line up with TRBD2. The CDR3 contains 15 residues. V was clipped by 5 bases and J by 3 bases; unmatched bases: 3. CDR3 sequence: CASSRLAGIYNEQFF. CDR3 bases: TGTGCCAGCAGTCGACTAGCGGGGATCTACAATGAGCAGTTCTTC.

This clonotype was observed at least ten times. The chain combines TRBV27 with TRBJ2-3, with a possible D match to TRBD1 (6 bases). The V and J ends lost 5 bases and 6 bases respectively, with 15 bases between them. CDR1 is MNHEY, CDR2 SMNVEV, per germline (reference sequence). This CDR3 comprises 14 residues. CDR3 in amino acids: CASSKTGFLDTQYF. The CDR3 DNA reads TGTGCCAGCAGTAAGACAGGATTCTTGGATACGCAGTATTTT.

This clonotype was seen ten or more times. V usage is TRBV24-1 and J usage is TRBJ2-5, with D possibly TRBD2 on 5 matching bases. The CDR3 totals 12 residues. Looked up from germline, CDR1 is KGHDR and CDR2 is SFDVKD. With 5 bases removed from V and 4 bases from J, the gap between germline ends came to 7 bases. The CDR3 DNA follows: TGTGCCACCAGTGGAGGGCCAGAGACCCAGTACTTC. This codes for CATSGGPETQYF.

This clonotype was seen at least ten times. This rearrangement joins TRBV7-9 to TRBJ2-7, with D perhaps matching TRBD2 (5 bases). The CDR3 sequence is 13 residues long. Between the trimmed V and J ends, which lost 5 bases and 4 bases, there was a span of 12 bases. The germline CDR1 and CDR2 sequences are SEHNR and FQNEAQ (reference sequence). The CDR3 DNA reads as TGTGCCAGCAGCCCTAGCCCCAAGTACGAGCAGTACTTC. The encoded protein is CASSPSPKYEQYF.

The chain uses TRBV10-1 and TRBJ2-1; weak D call: TRBD2 (5 bases). V was trimmed by 6 bases and J by 10 bases, leaving 13 bases between them. The CDR3 sequence is 12 residues long. CDR1 is WNHNN, CDR2 SYGVQD, per germline (reference sequence). CDR3: CASSITGMEQFF. CDR3 DNA: TGCGCCAGCAGCATAACGGGGATGGAGCAGTTCTTC.

The table lists this clonotype with many counts. The J gene is TRBJ2-1, the V gene TRBV20-1; D remains unclear. Trimming pared 3 bases from V and 4 bases from J, leaving 4 bases between. The germline V gene encodes CDR1 DFQATT and CDR2 SNEGSKA (reference sequence). The CDR3 totals 11 residues. DNA of the CDR3: TGCAGTGCTAGTTCTTACAATGAGCAGTTCTTC. It is translated as CSASSYNEQFF.

This clonotype was seen only a few times. This chain joins TRBV7-9 and TRBJ2-1; tentative D call: TRBD1 (6 bases). Trimming left V 5 bases short and J 3 bases short, with 20 bases between. This CDR3 region has 17 residues. Germline V CDR1 and CDR2: SEHNR, FQNEAQ (reference sequence). The CDR3 sequence is CASSQIGGNTFYNEQFF. The CDR3 DNA is TGTGCCAGCAGCCAGATAGGGGGAAACACCTTCTACAATGAGCAGTTCTTC.

This clonotype was recorded many times. This sequence joins TRBV4-3 and TRBJ1-6; D not resolved. Germline V gene data show CDR1 as LGHNA and CDR2 as YSLEER. This CDR3 is built from 18 residues. The V end was cut by 0 bases, the J end by 0 bases, with 12 bases between. The CDR3 region is CASSQDPGRSSYNSPLHF. DNA for the CDR3: TGCGCCAGCAGCCAAGATCCTGGACGGAGCTCCTATAATTCACCCCTCCACTTT.

This clonotype was counted at least ten times. CDR3 sequence (DNA): TGTGCCAGCACGGGACTAGCGGGCTCCTACAATGAGCAGTTCTTC. Translated: CASTGLAGSYNEQFF. This rearrangement joins TRBV7-2 to TRBJ2-1; 12 bases agree with TRBD2. V gave up 7 bases and J gave up 0 bases; unmatched junction bases: 1. The CDR3 has 15 amino acids. Germline V CDR1 and CDR2: SGHTA, FQGNSA.

This clonotype came up many times. In DNA form, the CDR3 reads TGCGCCAGCAGCCCTCAGGGGGCGATCGACTATGGCTACACCTTC. The encoded protein is CASSPQGAIDYGYTF. V gene TRBV5-1 combines with J gene TRBJ1-2, with TRBD1 matching over 8 bases. Germline CDR1 is SGHRS and CDR2 is YFSETQ. The V segment lost 4 bases and the J segment 3 bases; nucleotides outside the gene matches: 8. This CDR3 contains 15 residues.

This clonotype was detected many times. The chain recombines TRBV6-5 with TRBJ2-2; possible D gene TRBD1, 5 bases. Per the germline V gene, CDR1 is MNHEY and CDR2 is SVGAGI. V shed 2 bases and J shed 7 bases, with 14 bases lying between them. The CDR3 spans 15 residues. The CDR3 region is CASSYIHRRGGELFF. The DNA of the CDR3 is TGTGCCAGCAGTTACATACACCGTAGGGGCGGGGAGCTGTTTTTT.

This clonotype was observed at least ten times. The chain links TRBV29-1 to TRBJ2-1, with TRBD2 matching over 11 bases. J lost 1 base, V lost 6 bases, and 11 bases had no gene match. CDR3 length: 17 residues. Looked up from germline, CDR1 is SQVTM and CDR2 is ANQGSEA. CDR3 nucleotide sequence: TGCAGCGTAGACGGGACTAGCGGAGGAAGTTCCTACAATGAGCAGTTCTTC. This codes for CSVDGTSGGSSYNEQFF.

This clonotype showed up many times. The V and J genes are TRBV4-2 and TRBJ2-7, with 10 bases that match TRBD1. V shed 2 bases, J shed 5 bases, and the junction held 6 bases outside the gene matches. The length of the CDR3 is 15 residues. The germline gives CDR1 LGHNA, CDR2 YNFKEQ. The CDR3 here is CASSQRLGQGNEQYF. The CDR3 region has the DNA TGTGCCAGCAGCCAACGCCTGGGACAGGGGAACGAGCAGTACTTC.

Only a few counts were recorded for this clonotype. The CDR3, as DNA: TGTGCCAGCAGCCCCGGGACTTTAGATGAGCAGTTCTTC. As protein: CASSPGTLDEQFF. The chain carries TRBV12-3 or TRBV12-4 and TRBJ2-1; D perhaps matches TRBD2 (6 bases). Trimming pared 6 bases from V and 8 bases from J, leaving 14 bases between. This CDR3 has 13 residues.

A remark on this clonotype: A much larger clone is a single base away; this may be a read error. The chain carries TRBV28 and TRBJ1-1; 9 bases are shared with TRBD1. CDR1 is MDHEN, CDR2 SYDVKM, per germline. This CDR3 contains 13 residues. Here the CDR3 DNA reads TGTACCAGCAGGATACAGGGGGCAGGGAAAGCTTTCTTT. Translation: CTSRIQGAGKAFF.

The genes are TRBV2 and TRBJ2-1, with no clear D. The germline CDR1 and CDR2 sequences are SNHLY and FYNNEI. V lost 9 bases to trimming and J lost 9 bases, with 12 bases between them. The CDR3 totals 11 residues. The chain's CDR3 is CASEGRGEQFF. Here the CDR3 DNA reads TGTGCCAGTGAAGGTCGAGGTGAGCAGTTCTTC.

V and J are TRBV5-6 and TRBJ1-1, with D possibly matching TRBD1 (6 bases). This CDR3 spans 16 amino acids. In germline, CDR1 is SGHDT, CDR2 YYEEEE. Trimming took 1 base from V and 3 from J, leaving 16 bases between them. CDR3 nucleotides: TGTGCCAGCAGCTTGCTTCGGACAGAGGGGTACACTGAAGCTTTCTTT. The encoded protein is CASSLLRTEGYTEAFF. The variable domain in full, completed from reference TRBV5-6 and TRBJ1-1, reads DAGVTQSPTHLIKTRGQQVTLRCSPKSGHDTVSWYQQALGQGPQFIFQYYEEEERQRGNFPDRFSGHQFPNYSSELNVNALLLGDSALYLCASSLLRTEGYTEAFFGQGTRLTVV.

At least ten counts were recorded for this clonotype. The rearrangement links TRBV4-3 to TRBJ2-3; D is perhaps TRBD1 or TRBD2 (5 bases each). CDR3 size: 16 residues. Trimming stripped 0 bases from V and 2 bases from J, with 12 bases between. In germline, CDR1 is LGHNA, CDR2 YSLEER. This CDR3 reads CASSQEGVWNTDTQYF. The CDR3 DNA sequence: TGCGCCAGCAGCCAAGAGGGGGTCTGGAACACAGATACGCAGTATTTT.

This clonotype was recorded a few times. V usage is TRBV5-1 and J usage is TRBJ1-3, with a tentative D call TRBD1 (5 bases). Germline CDR1 is SGHRS and CDR2 is YFSETQ. The CDR3 spans 15 residues. V lost 3 bases to trimming and J lost 4 bases, with 14 bases between them. CDR3 coding DNA: TGCGCCAGCAGCTCCCAGACAGAGTACGGAAACACCATATATTTT. This gives the protein CASSSQTEYGNTIYF.

A few counts support this clonotype. The V and J genes are TRBV5-1 and TRBJ2-7, with D possibly TRBD1 on 5 matching bases. The V gene's germline CDR1 is SGHRS and CDR2 YFSETQ. Trimming removed 2 bases from V and 6 bases from J, with 9 bases in between. There are 12 residues in the CDR3. Here the CDR3 DNA reads TGCGCCAGCAGCTTTCAGGGCCTCGAGCAGTACTTC. Translating it yields CASSFQGLEQYF.

This clonotype was seen many times. The chain combines TRBV7-6 with TRBJ2-3; D is unresolved. CDR1 and CDR2 from the germline V gene are SGHVS and FNYEAQ. The CDR3 extends over 13 amino acids. Trimming took 4 bases from V and 5 from J, leaving 10 bases between them. Here the CDR3 reads CASSSDWGDTQYF. As DNA, the CDR3 is TGTGCCAGCAGCTCAGACTGGGGAGATACGCAGTATTTT.

This clonotype was observed many times. The chain recombines TRBV7-9 with TRBJ2-1; D unclear. The CDR3 extends over 12 amino acids. The germline V and J ends were trimmed by 4 bases and 7 bases, with 8 bases remaining between them. Germline V gene lookup returns CDR1 SEHNR and CDR2 FQNEAQ (reference sequence). The CDR3, as DNA: TGTGCCAGCAGCTCCGATGCTAATGAGCAGTTCTTC. It is translated as CASSSDANEQFF.

This clonotype has just a few counts. This sequence joins TRBV28 and TRBJ2-4; D gene ambiguous. CDR3 size: 15 residues. CDR1 is MDHEN and CDR2 is SYDVKM in the germline V gene. V shed 6 bases and J shed 3 bases, with 15 bases lying between them. The CDR3 DNA is TGTGCCAGCAGGGTAGCACCCTATGACAAAAACATTCAGTACTTC. It yields the protein CASRVAPYDKNIQYF.

This clonotype was counted at least ten times. V usage is TRBV11-2 and J usage is TRBJ2-2, with D maybe TRBD1 (5 bases). Germline V CDR1 and CDR2: SGHAT, FQNNGV. The CDR3 runs to 13 residues. V lost 4 bases and J lost 5, with 8 bases in between. CDR3 sequence reads: CASSSHRTGELFF. CDR3 DNA: TGTGCCAGCAGCTCTCACAGGACCGGGGAGCTGTTTTTT.

In this sample, this clonotype turned up a few times. The V and J genes are TRBV27 and TRBJ1-1, with 7 nucleotides matching TRBD1. The CDR3 spans 16 residues. Germline lookup yields CDR1 MNHEY and CDR2 SMNVEV (reference sequence). With V trimmed by 6 bases and J by 0 bases, 10 bases remained unmatched. CDR3 sequence reads: CASRWTGLYMNTEAFF. The CDR3 nucleotides read TGTGCCAGCAGATGGACAGGCCTGTACATGAACACTGAAGCTTTCTTT.

The genes are TRBV20-1 and TRBJ2-7; D is unresolved. CDR3 length: 15 residues. Trimming stripped 6 bases from V and 4 bases from J, with 22 bases between. Germline values: CDR1 DFQATT, CDR2 SNEGSKA (reference sequence). CDR3 amino acids: CSARNRVTLSYEQYF. Written as DNA, the CDR3 is TGCAGTGCAAGAAATCGGGTTACTCTCTCGTACGAGCAGTACTTC.

The sample holds many counts of this clonotype. The chain links TRBV9 to TRBJ1-1; a possible D gene is TRBD1 (5 bases). V lost 1 base and J 3 bases, leaving 13 bases between the germline ends. In germline, CDR1 is SGDLS, CDR2 YYNGEE. The CDR3 runs 15 residues. DNA of the CDR3: TGTGCCAGCAGCGTAAGGGGAACGCCGGACACTGAAGCTTTCTTT. Protein sequence: CASSVRGTPDTEAFF. Using reference TRBV9 and TRBJ1-1 for the parts outside the CDR3, the full variable domain is DSGVTQTPKHLITATGQRVTLRCSPRSGDLSVYWYQQSLDQGLQFLIQYYNGEERAKGNILERFSAQQFPDLHSELNLSSLELGDSALYFCASSVRGTPDTEAFFGQGTRLTVV.

In this sample, this clonotype turned up a few times. For the CDR3, the DNA is TGTGCCAGCACCAGAAGGGGACAAGAGACCCAGTACTTC. Protein product: CASTRRGQETQYF. The chain combines TRBV7-2 with TRBJ2-5; perhaps TRBD1 as D (5 bases). Per the germline V gene, CDR1 is SGHTA and CDR2 is FQGNSA. V lost 7 bases, J lost 2 bases, and 11 bases lay in between. The CDR3 is made up of 13 amino acids.

There are many counts of this clonotype. V gene TRBV10-3 combines with J gene TRBJ2-1; D may be TRBD2 (6 bases). The V gene lost 1 base and the J gene lost 7 bases, with 8 bases spanning the gap. The germline V gene encodes CDR1 ENHRY and CDR2 SYGVKD. The CDR3 extends over 13 amino acids. The CDR3 DNA sequence: TGTGCCATCAGTGAGTTTGCGGGGAATGAGCAGTTCTTC. Protein product: CAISEFAGNEQFF.

This clonotype was detected a few times. The chain is built from TRBV19 and TRBJ1-5; weak D call: TRBD1 (6 bases). Trimming left V 1 base short and J 7 bases short, with 17 bases between. CDR3 length: 16 amino acids. Germline CDR1 is LNHDA and CDR2 is SQIVND (reference sequence). The CDR3 protein is CASSIVSGQGLQPQHF. In nucleotides, the CDR3 is TGTGCCAGTAGTATAGTGTCCGGGCAGGGGTTACAGCCCCAGCATTTT. Full variable domain (rest looked up from reference TRBV19 and TRBJ1-5): DGGITQSPKYLFRKEGQNVTLSCEQNLNHDAMYWYRQDPGQGLRLIYYSQIVNDFQKGDIAEGYSVSREKKESFPLTVTSAQKNPTAFYLCASSIVSGQGLQPQHFGDGTRLSIL.